The 3 T cell receptor beta chains below all came from one sample that was sequenced in a study of T cell responses to AZD1222 COVID-19 vaccine. TCRdb's table, derived via immunoSEQ multiplex PCR, lists solely in-frame clones and lacks some. The sample gives about 120,000 clones, 92% of which show up once; roughly 13% is in the top ten. This material consisted of peripheral blood, taken on day 0 of AZD1222 vaccination. These receptors were obtained from an adult in good health.

This chain uses TRBV11-2 with TRBJ1-4; D may be TRBD1 (5 bases). CDR3 length: 14 amino acids. Between the trimmed V and J ends, which lost 7 bases and 7 bases, there was a span of 16 bases. Germline V gene sequence: CDR1 SGHAT, CDR2 FQNNGV. For the CDR3, the DNA is TGTGCCAGCACCCCGGGGGGAGGCGTTGAAAAACTGTTTTTT. It yields the protein CASTPGGGVEKLFF.

In DNA form, the CDR3 reads TGTGCCAGCAGTTTTCGTATGGGGGGAGACATGAATTCACCCCTCCACTTT. Encoded protein: CASSFRMGGDMNSPLHF. The V gene is TRBV27, the J gene TRBJ1-6, with a possible D match to TRBD1 (5 bases). CDR1 and CDR2 from the germline V gene are MNHEY and SMNVEV (reference sequence). Trimming left V 3 bases short and J 7 bases short, with 19 bases between. This CDR3 is built from 17 residues.

The V call is TRBV6-5, the J call TRBJ1-2, with 7 bases lining up with TRBD1. This CDR3 region has 15 residues. V gave up 6 bases and J gave up 1 base; unmatched junction bases: 8. In germline, CDR1 is MNHEY, CDR2 SVGAGI. CDR3 amino acids: CASRIQDRSNYGYTF. The CDR3 DNA is TGTGCCAGCAGAATCCAGGACAGGAGTAACTATGGCTACACCTTC.